This TCR beta chain is from a study of blood T cell repertoires in COVID-19. Across the whole study: Samples taken during acute and convalescent COVID-19 were collected in the United States, Italy and Spain. Sample material is recorded as cDNA or gDNA derived from T cells, B-cell-depleted T cells, or PBMCs.

As originally analysed: How many nucleated cells were present was estimated from reference gene primer amplification. Data came from immunoSEQ multiplex PCR; TCRdb stores just in-frame clones and leaves some out. V and J calls and clone size are those listed in that table; D and trimming were worked out from the DNA. Of approximately 120,000 clones in the sample, about 70% were seen once. This clone was picked up a small number of times. The CDR3 has 14 residues. In germline, CDR1 is SGHNT, CDR2 YYREEE (reference sequence). J gave up 10 bases and V 7 bases, and 9 bases lay outside the gene matches. This TCR was recovered from a man aged 60 to 75 with acute or convalescent COVID-19. Sequencing was carried out using peripheral blood. This sequence joins TRBV5-4 and TRBJ2-1, with 12 bases identical to TRBD2. The CDR3 DNA sequence: TGTGCCAGCTCCCTAGCGGGGGGGCGGGTCGAGCAGTTCTTC. Translation: CASSLAGGRVEQFF.